Listed below are T cell receptor beta chains from one sample, sequenced in a study of shared clonotypes between healthy human individuals. Repertoires were generated with immunoSEQ multiplex PCR, while TCRdb's copy carries only in-frame clones and drops some. The repertoire includes some 360,000 clones, over 70% of them detected once, and less than 11% sits in the top ten. Sequenced sample: memory CD4+ T cells sorted from blood. The receptors stem from a man aged 25-45 years in good health. CDR3s include the opening cysteine and the closing phenylalanine or tryptophan. D genes are given only for firm matches. Rows may omit the clone size; those that give it use once, few, many or a size class.

NA,TRBV2,TRBJ2-2,NA,CASNGASLTGELFF,TGTGCCAGCAACGGGGCTAGCTTGACCGGGGAGCTGTTTTTT
once,TRBV10-1,TRBJ2-2,NA,CASSELRSGELFF,TGCGCCAGCAGTGAGTTGAGGTCCGGGGAGCTGTTTTTT
few,TRBV5-1,TRBJ2-5,NA,CASSLVGPGETQYF,TGCGCCAGCAGCTTGGTAGGGCCCGGAGAGACCCAGTACTTC
NA,TRBV29-1,TRBJ1-1,NA,CSVERRVINTEAFF,TGCAGCGTTGAAAGGAGGGTTATAAACACTGAAGCTTTCTTT
NA,TRBV5-1,TRBJ2-1,TRBD1,CASSRTGITGGNEQFF,TGCGCCAGCAGCCGCACCGGGATTACAGGGGGGAATGAGCAGTTCTTC
NA,TRBV7-3,TRBJ2-6,NA,CASSGPGPAGANVLTF,TGTGCCAGCAGCGGGCCGGGACCCGCTGGGGCCAACGTCCTGACTTTC
NA,TRBV6-5,TRBJ1-5,NA,CASSLQVNSNQPQHF,TGTGCCAGCAGCTTACAGGTGAATAGCAATCAGCCCCAGCATTTT
NA,TRBV2,TRBJ2-7,TRBD1,CASSEGTAYEQYF,TGTGCCAGCAGTGAGGGGACAGCCTACGAGCAGTACTTC
NA,TRBV6-6,TRBJ2-7,TRBD1,CASSTTTTGSAQYF,TGTGCCAGCAGCACAACTACGACAGGGTCTGCGCAGTACTTC
NA,TRBV7-9,TRBJ2-3,NA,CASRNRNTDTQYF,TGTGCCAGCAGAAACAGAAACACAGATACGCAGTATTTT
NA,TRBV29-1,TRBJ1-1,NA,CSVARMGRNTEAFF,TGCAGCGTTGCCCGGATGGGGAGGAACACTGAAGCTTTCTTT
NA,TRBV10-2,TRBJ2-2,NA,CASNGPALNTGELFF,TGCGCCAGCAACGGGCCAGCGCTGAACACCGGGGAGCTGTTTTTT
NA,TRBV19,TRBJ2-7,TRBD1,CASSTRSGTGDYEQYF,TGTGCCAGTAGTACACGCTCCGGGACAGGGGACTACGAGCAGTACTTC
NA,TRBV5-4,TRBJ2-1,TRBD2,CASSPWAGLGIF,TGTGCCAGCAGCCCCTGGGCGGGACTAGGGATCTTC
many,TRBV4-1,TRBJ1-5,NA,CASSQVGRKTGGQPQHF,TGCGCCAGCAGCCAAGTAGGTCGGAAGACCGGGGGTCAGCCCCAGCATTTT
NA,TRBV7-3,TRBJ2-5,NA,CASSSGNLETQYF,TGTGCCAGCAGCTCGGGGAATCTGGAGACCCAGTACTTC
NA,TRBV5-1,TRBJ1-4,TRBD1,CASSRSGQSTEKLFF,TGCGCCAGCAGCCGGTCGGGACAGTCGACTGAAAAACTGTTTTTT
NA,TRBV18,TRBJ2-3,TRBD2,CASSLKTSGADTQYF,TGTGCCAGCTCGCTCAAGACTAGCGGGGCAGATACGCAGTATTTT
NA,TRBV21-1,TRBJ2-2,NA,CASSKWKRGRKSSGELFF,TGTGCCAGCAGCAAATGGAAAAGGGGGCGGAAGTCAAGCGGGGAGCTGTTTTTT
NA,TRBV5-1,TRBJ1-6,TRBD1,CASSTDFRGRNSPLHF,TGCGCCAGCAGCACAGATTTCAGGGGGCGAAATTCACCCCTCCACTTT
NA,TRBV5-4,TRBJ2-3,TRBD2,CASQPGTRADTQYF,TGTGCCAGCCAACCCGGGACTAGGGCAGATACGCAGTATTTT
NA,TRBV7-2,TRBJ1-6,NA,CASSLGRSITPLHF,TGTGCCAGCAGCCTCGGACGTTCTATCACACCCCTCCACTTT
NA,TRBV5-1,TRBJ1-1,NA,CASSLAPQTDEAFF,TGCGCCAGCAGCTTGGCCCCCCAGACAGATGAAGCTTTCTTT
NA,TRBV29-1,TRBJ2-1,TRBD2,CSVAGTSGRDNEQFF,TGCAGCGTCGCCGGGACTAGCGGGAGAGACAATGAGCAGTTCTTC
NA,TRBV9,TRBJ2-3,TRBD1,CASSPGTGYSTDTQYF,TGTGCCAGCAGCCCTGGGACAGGGTACAGCACAGATACGCAGTATTTT
NA,TRBV5-1,TRBJ2-3,NA,CASSLTGTLADTQYF,TGCGCCAGCAGCTTGACCGGGACCCTTGCAGATACGCAGTATTTT
NA,TRBV5-5,TRBJ2-3,NA,CASSSVLPGDTQYF,TGTGCCAGCAGCTCAGTTTTGCCCGGAGATACGCAGTATTTT
few,TRBV2,TRBJ2-7,TRBD1,CATGQGISYEQYF,TGTGCCACCGGACAGGGTATTTCCTACGAGCAGTACTTC
few,TRBV29-1,TRBJ1-1,NA,CSVETGTEAFF,TGCAGCGTTGAAACGGGAACTGAAGCTTTCTTT
once,TRBV6-6,TRBJ1-2,TRBD1,CASSYEGQPVNGYTF,TGTGCCAGCAGTTACGAGGGACAGCCCGTAAATGGCTACACCTTC
few,TRBV6-1,TRBJ2-2,NA,CASISTGELFF,TGTGCCAGCATATCCACCGGGGAGCTGTTTTTT
NA,TRBV4-1,TRBJ2-7,TRBD1,CASSHPGTGAHEQYF,TGCGCCAGCAGCCATCCCGGGACAGGGGCACACGAGCAGTACTTC
NA,TRBV27,TRBJ1-2,TRBD1,CASRPSNRGGNGYTF,TGTGCCAGCAGACCCTCCAACAGGGGCGGGAATGGCTACACCTTC
NA,TRBV28,TRBJ2-7,NA,CASSLLVGSYEQYF,TGTGCCAGCAGTTTGTTGGTCGGATCCTACGAGCAGTACTTC
NA,TRBV7-8,TRBJ1-3,TRBD1,CASSSDRARNTIYF,TGTGCCAGCAGCTCGGACAGGGCTAGAAACACCATATATTTT
NA,TRBV5-8,TRBJ1-1,NA,CASSLGVRENTEAFF,TGTGCCAGCAGCTTGGGTGTGAGGGAGAACACTGAAGCTTTCTTT
NA,TRBV6-5,TRBJ1-3,NA,CASSYSNGNTIYF,TGTGCCAGCAGTTACTCGAATGGAAACACCATATATTTT
NA,TRBV19,TRBJ2-3,NA,CATKRGWADTQYF,TGTGCCACCAAACGAGGTTGGGCGGATACGCAGTATTTT
many,TRBV30,TRBJ2-2,NA,CAWSSLGITGELFF,TGTGCCTGGAGCTCACTAGGTATTACCGGGGAGCTGTTTTTT
NA,TRBV6-1,TRBJ1-2,NA,CASRGTVYGYTF,TGTGCCAGCCGAGGGACGGTATATGGCTACACCTTC
NA,TRBV4-2,TRBJ1-4,NA,CASSPGQSATNEKLFF,TGTGCCAGCAGCCCCGGACAGTCTGCAACTAATGAAAAACTGTTTTTT
NA,TRBV4-2,TRBJ2-1,NA,CASSQDIGGVGEQFF,TGTGCCAGCAGCCAAGATATAGGGGGTGTCGGTGAGCAGTTCTTC
NA,TRBV19,TRBJ2-1,NA,CATQGYNEQFF,TGTGCCACCCAGGGATACAATGAGCAGTTCTTC
many,TRBV5-6,TRBJ2-2,NA,CASSFTSYGELFF,TGTGCCAGCAGCTTTACTAGCTACGGGGAGCTGTTTTTT
NA,TRBV7-8,TRBJ2-3,NA,CASSPQGRGTDTQYF,TGTGCCAGCAGCCCACAGGGGAGGGGCACAGATACGCAGTATTTT
NA,TRBV27,TRBJ1-1,NA,CASSLERNTEAFF,TGTGCCAGCAGTTTAGAAAGGAACACTGAAGCTTTCTTT
NA,TRBV7-2,TRBJ1-1,NA,CASSLVFSSRVTEAFF,TGTGCCAGCAGCTTAGTGTTTTCATCCCGGGTGACTGAAGCTTTCTTT
NA,TRBV7-2,TRBJ2-1,TRBD2,CASSLAPLAGALGYNEQFF,TGTGCCAGCAGCTTAGCGCCCCTAGCGGGAGCCCTTGGCTACAATGAGCAGTTCTTC
NA,TRBV11-2,TRBJ2-5,NA,CASSPGVQETQYF,TGTGCCAGCAGCCCAGGGGTACAAGAGACCCAGTACTTC
NA,TRBV5-4,TRBJ1-1,TRBD1,CASTNRQGRGNTEAFF,TGTGCCAGCACCAATCGACAGGGCAGGGGGAACACTGAAGCTTTCTTT
NA,TRBV6-4,TRBJ1-5,TRBD1,CASSPSGTVNQPQHF,TGTGCCAGCAGCCCGAGCGGGACAGTCAATCAGCCCCAGCATTTT
many,TRBV5-1,TRBJ1-4,NA,CASSTRGGGEKLFF,TGCGCCAGCAGTACCAGGGGAGGTGGTGAAAAACTGTTTTTT
few,TRBV25-1,TRBJ1-1,NA,CASSEYNEDEAFF,TGTGCCAGCAGTGAATATAACGAGGATGAAGCTTTCTTT